This T cell receptor (beta chain) was documented in a study of blood T cell repertoires in COVID-19. Germline loops: CDR1 SGHAT, CDR2 FQNNGV. The CDR3 is 16 residues long. J gave up 5 bases and V 2 bases, and 10 bases lay outside the gene matches. TCRdb's copy holds only in-frame clones and misses some; the assay was immunoSEQ multiplex PCR. The repertoire holds under 45,000 clones, with 65% to 90% as singletons. The receptor comes from a man between 35 and 55 years old with active COVID-19. The chain has TRBV11-2 and TRBJ2-3, with TRBD2 matching 7 bases. The sample was peripheral blood. The CDR3 region has the DNA TGTGCCAGCAGCTTATTTTGGGGGAGGGCCAAAGATACGCAGTATTTT. This translates into CASSLFWGRAKDTQYF.